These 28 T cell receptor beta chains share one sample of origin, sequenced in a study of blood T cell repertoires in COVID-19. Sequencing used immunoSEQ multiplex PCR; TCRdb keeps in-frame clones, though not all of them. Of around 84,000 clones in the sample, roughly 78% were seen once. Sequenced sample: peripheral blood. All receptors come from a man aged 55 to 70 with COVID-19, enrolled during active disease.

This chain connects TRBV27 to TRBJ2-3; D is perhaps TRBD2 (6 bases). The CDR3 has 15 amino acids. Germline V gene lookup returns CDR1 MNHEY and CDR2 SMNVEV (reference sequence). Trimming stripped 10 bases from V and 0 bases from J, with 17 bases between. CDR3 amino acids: CAIRPLLASTDTQYF. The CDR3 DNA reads TGTGCCATCCGACCCCTACTAGCTAGCACAGATACGCAGTATTTT.

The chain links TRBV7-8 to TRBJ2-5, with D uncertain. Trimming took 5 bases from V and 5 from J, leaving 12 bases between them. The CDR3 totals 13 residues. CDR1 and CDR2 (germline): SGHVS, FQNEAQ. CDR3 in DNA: TGTGCCAGCAGCGGTAGAGTCCGGGAGACCCAGTACTTC. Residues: CASSGRVRETQYF.

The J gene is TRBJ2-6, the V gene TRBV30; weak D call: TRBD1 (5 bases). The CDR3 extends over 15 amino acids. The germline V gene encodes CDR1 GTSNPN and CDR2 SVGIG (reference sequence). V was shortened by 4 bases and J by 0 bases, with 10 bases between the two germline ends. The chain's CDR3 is CAWIGRASGANVLTF. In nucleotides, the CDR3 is TGTGCCTGGATTGGCAGGGCCTCTGGGGCCAACGTCCTGACTTTC.

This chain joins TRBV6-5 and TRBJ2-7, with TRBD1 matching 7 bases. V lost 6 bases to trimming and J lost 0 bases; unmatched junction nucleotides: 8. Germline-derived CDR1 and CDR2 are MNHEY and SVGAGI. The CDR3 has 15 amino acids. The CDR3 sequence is CASRFAPGGSYEQYF. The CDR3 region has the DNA TGTGCCAGCAGATTTGCCCCAGGGGGCTCCTACGAGCAGTACTTC.

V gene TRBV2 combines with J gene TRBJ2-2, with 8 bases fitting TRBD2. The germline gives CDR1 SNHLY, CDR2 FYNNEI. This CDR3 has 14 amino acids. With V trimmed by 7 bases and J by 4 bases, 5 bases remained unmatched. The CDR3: CASTRTSTTGELFF. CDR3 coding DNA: TGTGCCAGCACCCGGACTAGCACCACCGGGGAGCTGTTTTTT. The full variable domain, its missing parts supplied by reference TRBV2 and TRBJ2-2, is EPEVTQTPSHQVTQMGQEVILRCVPISNHLYFYWYRQILGQKVEFLVSFYNNEISEKSEIFDDQFSVERPDGSNFTLKIRSTKLEDSAMYFCASTRTSTTGELFFGEGSRLTVL.

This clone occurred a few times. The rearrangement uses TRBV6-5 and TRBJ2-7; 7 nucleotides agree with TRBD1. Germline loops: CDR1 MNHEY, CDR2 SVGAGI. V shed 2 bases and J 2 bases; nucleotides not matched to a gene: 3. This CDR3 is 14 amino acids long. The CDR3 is CASSYPGQTYEQYF. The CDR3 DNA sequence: TGTGCCAGCAGTTACCCGGGACAGACCTACGAGCAGTACTTC.

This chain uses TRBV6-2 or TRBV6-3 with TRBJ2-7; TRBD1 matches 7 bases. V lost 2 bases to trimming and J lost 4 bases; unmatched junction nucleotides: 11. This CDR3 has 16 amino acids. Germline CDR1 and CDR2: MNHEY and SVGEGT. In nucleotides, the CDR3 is TGTGCCAGCAGTTACACCCGACAGGGAATAGGGTACGAGCAGTACTTC. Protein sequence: CASSYTRQGIGYEQYF.

The CDR3 nucleotides read TGTGCCAGCAGCGACGGGACTGCCTTCGGTCAGTTCTTC. Its protein is CASSDGTAFGQFF. The V call is TRBV9, the J call TRBJ2-1; TRBD2 might be the D (6 bases). Germline CDR1 reads SGDLS; CDR2 reads YYNGEE. The V end was cut by 3 bases, the J end by 13 bases, with 17 bases between. The CDR3 has 13 amino acids.

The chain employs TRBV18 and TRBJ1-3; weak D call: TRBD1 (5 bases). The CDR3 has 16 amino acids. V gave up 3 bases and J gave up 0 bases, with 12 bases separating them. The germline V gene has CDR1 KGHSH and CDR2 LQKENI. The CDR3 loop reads CASSPRQILSGNTIYF. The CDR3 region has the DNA TGTGCCAGCTCACCCCGACAGATTCTCTCTGGAAACACCATATATTTT.

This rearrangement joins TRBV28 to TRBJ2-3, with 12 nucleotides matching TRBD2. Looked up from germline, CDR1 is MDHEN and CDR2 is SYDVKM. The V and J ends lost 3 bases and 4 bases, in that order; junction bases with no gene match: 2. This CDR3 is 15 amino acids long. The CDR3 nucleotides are TGTGCCAGCAGTTTGGCTAGCGGGGGGGCAGATACGCAGTATTTT. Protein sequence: CASSLASGGADTQYF.

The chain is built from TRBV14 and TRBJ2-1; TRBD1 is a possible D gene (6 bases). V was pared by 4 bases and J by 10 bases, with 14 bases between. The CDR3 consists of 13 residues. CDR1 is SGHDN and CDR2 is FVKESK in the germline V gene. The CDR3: CASSRAPQGEQFF. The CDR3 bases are TGTGCCAGCAGCCGCGCACCTCAGGGGGAGCAGTTCTTC.

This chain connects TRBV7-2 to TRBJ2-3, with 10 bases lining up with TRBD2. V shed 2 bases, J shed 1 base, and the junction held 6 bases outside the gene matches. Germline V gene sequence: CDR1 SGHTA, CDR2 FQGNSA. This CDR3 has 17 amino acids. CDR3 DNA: TGTGCCAGCAGCTTACTTAGCGGGAGGACGGGCACAGATACGCAGTATTTT. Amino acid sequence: CASSLLSGRTGTDTQYF.

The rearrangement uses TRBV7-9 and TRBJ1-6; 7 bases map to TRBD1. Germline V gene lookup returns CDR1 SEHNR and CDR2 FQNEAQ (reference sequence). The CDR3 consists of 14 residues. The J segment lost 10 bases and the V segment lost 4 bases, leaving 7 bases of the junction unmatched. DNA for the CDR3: TGTGCCAGCAGCTCCGGGACAGAATTATCACCCCTCCACTTT. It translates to CASSSGTELSPLHF.

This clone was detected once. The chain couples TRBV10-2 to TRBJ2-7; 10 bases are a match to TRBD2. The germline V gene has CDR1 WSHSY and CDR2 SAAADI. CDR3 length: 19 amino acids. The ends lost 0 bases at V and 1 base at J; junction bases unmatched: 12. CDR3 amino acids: CASSESLAGAVAKSYEQYF. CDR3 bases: TGCGCCAGCAGTGAGTCTCTAGCGGGGGCTGTAGCTAAGTCCTACGAGCAGTACTTC.

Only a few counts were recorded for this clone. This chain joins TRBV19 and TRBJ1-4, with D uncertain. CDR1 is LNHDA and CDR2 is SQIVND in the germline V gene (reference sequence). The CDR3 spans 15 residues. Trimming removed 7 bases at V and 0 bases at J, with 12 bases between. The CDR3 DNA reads TGTGCCAGTACCCACGCAGTAACAACTAATGAAAAACTGTTTTTT. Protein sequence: CASTHAVTTNEKLFF.

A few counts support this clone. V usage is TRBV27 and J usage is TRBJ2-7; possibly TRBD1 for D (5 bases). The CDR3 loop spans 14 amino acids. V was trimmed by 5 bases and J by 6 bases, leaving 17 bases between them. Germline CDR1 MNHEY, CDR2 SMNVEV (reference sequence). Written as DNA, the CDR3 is TGTGCCAGCAGTCCTTGGCAGGGCCAAGGCGAGCAGTACTTC. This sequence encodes CASSPWQGQGEQYF.

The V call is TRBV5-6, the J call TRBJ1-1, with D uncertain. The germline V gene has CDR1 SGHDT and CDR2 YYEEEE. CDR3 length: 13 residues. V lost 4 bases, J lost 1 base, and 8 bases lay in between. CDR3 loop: CASSLTSNTEAFF. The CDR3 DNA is TGTGCCAGCAGCCTCACATCGAACACTGAAGCTTTCTTT. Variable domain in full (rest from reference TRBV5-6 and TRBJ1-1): DAGVTQSPTHLIKTRGQQVTLRCSPKSGHDTVSWYQQALGQGPQFIFQYYEEEERQRGNFPDRFSGHQFPNYSSELNVNALLLGDSALYLCASSLTSNTEAFFGQGTRLTVV.

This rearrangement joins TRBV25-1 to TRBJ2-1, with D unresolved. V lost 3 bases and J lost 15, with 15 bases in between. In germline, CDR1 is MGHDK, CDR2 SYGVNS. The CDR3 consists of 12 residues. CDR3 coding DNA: TGTGCCAGCAGTGACACGGCGGCCGTAAGGTTCTTC. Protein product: CASSDTAAVRFF.

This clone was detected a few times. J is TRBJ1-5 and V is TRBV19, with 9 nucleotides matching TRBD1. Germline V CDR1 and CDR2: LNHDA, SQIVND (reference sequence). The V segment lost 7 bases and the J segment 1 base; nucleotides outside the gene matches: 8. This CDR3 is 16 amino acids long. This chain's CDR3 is CASNIEGTGSNQPQHF. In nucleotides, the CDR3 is TGTGCCAGTAACATCGAGGGGACAGGGAGCAATCAGCCCCAGCATTTT.

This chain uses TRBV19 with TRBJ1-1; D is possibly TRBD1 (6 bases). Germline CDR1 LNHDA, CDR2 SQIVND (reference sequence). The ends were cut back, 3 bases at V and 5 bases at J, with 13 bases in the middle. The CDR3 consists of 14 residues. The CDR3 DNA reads TGTGCCAGTAGTATCGGCAGGGGCTATACTGAAGCTTTCTTT. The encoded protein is CASSIGRGYTEAFF. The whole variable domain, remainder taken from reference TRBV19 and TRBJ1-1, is DGGITQSPKYLFRKEGQNVTLSCEQNLNHDAMYWYRQDPGQGLRLIYYSQIVNDFQKGDIAEGYSVSREKKESFPLTVTSAQKNPTAFYLCASSIGRGYTEAFFGQGTRLTVV.

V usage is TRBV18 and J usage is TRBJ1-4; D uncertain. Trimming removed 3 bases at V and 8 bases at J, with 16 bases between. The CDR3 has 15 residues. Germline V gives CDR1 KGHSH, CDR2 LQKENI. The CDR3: CASSPGRSFKEKLFF. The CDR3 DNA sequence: TGTGCCAGCTCACCCGGGAGGAGTTTTAAAGAAAAACTGTTTTTT.

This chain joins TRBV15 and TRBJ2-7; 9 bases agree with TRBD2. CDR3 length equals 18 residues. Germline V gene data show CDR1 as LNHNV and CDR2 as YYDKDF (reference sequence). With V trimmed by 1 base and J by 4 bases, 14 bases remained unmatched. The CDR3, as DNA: TGTGCCACCAGCAGAGTCGGAGCTAGCGGGATTACTTTGTACGAGCAGTACTTC. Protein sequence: CATSRVGASGITLYEQYF.

The CDR3 DNA sequence: TGTGCCAGCAGTACTCGGACAGGGACGAGCTCCTATAATTCACCCCTCCACTTT. Translating gives CASSTRTGTSSYNSPLHF. J is TRBJ1-6 and V is TRBV2; 8 bases are shared with TRBD1. With V trimmed by 5 bases and J by 0 bases, 9 bases remained unmatched. This CDR3 has 18 residues. The germline V gene has CDR1 SNHLY and CDR2 FYNNEI. Full variable domain (rest looked up from reference TRBV2 and TRBJ1-6): EPEVTQTPSHQVTQMGQEVILRCVPISNHLYFYWYRQILGQKVEFLVSFYNNEISEKSEIFDDQFSVERPDGSNFTLKIRSTKLEDSAMYFCASSTRTGTSSYNSPLHFGNGTRLTVT.

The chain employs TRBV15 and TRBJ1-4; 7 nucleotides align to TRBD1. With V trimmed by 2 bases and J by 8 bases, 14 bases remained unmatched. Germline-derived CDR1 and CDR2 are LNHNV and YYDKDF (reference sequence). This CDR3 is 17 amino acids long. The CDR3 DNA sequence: TGTGCCACCAGCAGACCGAACCGGGGACAGCTTAGGGAAAAACTGTTTTTT. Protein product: CATSRPNRGQLREKLFF.

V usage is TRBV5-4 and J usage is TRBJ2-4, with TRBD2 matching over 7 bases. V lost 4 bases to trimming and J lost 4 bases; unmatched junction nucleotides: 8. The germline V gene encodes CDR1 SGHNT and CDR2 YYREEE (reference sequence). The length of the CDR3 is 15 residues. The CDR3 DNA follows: TGTGCCAGCAGCGAGCGGGGTGGGGGGAAAAACATTCAGTACTTC. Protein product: CASSERGGGKNIQYF. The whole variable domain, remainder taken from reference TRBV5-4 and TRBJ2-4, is ETGVTQSPTHLIKTRGQQVTLRCSSQSGHNTVSWYQQALGQGPQFIFQYYREEENGRGNFPPRFSGLQFPNYSSELNVNALELDDSALYLCASSERGGGKNIQYFGAGTRLSVL.

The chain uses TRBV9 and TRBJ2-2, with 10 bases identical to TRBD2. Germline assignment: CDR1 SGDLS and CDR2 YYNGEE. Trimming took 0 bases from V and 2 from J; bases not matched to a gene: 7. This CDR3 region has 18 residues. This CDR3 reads CASSVGGLAGVNTGELFF. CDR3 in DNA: TGTGCCAGCAGCGTAGGTGGGCTAGCGGGAGTAAACACCGGGGAGCTGTTTTTT.

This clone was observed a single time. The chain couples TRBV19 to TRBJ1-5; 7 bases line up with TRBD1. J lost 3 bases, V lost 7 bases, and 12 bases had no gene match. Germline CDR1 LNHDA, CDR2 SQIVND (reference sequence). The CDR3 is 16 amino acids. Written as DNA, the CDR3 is TGTGCCAGTACAAATATCCGGACAGGTAACAATCAGCCCCAGCATTTT. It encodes CASTNIRTGNNQPQHF.

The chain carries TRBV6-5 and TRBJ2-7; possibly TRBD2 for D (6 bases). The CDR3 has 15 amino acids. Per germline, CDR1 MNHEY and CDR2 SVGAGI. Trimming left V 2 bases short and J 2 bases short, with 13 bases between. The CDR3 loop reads CASSYILADTYEQYF. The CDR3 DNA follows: TGTGCCAGCAGTTACATACTAGCCGATACCTACGAGCAGTACTTC.